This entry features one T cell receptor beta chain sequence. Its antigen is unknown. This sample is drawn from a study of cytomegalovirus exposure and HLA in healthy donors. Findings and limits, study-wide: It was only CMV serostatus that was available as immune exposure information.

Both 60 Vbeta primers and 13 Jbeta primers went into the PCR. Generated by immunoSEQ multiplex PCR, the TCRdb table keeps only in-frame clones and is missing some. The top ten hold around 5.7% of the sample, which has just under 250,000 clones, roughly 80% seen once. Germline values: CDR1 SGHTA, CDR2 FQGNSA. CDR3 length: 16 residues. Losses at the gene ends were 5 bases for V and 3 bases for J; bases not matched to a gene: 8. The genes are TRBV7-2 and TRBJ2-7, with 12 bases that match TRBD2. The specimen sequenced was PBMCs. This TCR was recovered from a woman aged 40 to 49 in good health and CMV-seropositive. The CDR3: CASSPRLAGAVYEQYF. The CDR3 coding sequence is TGTGCCAGCAGCCCCAGACTAGCGGGAGCGGTCTACGAGCAGTACTTC.